This TCR beta chain was recovered during a study of brain T cells in children with intractable seizures. Looked up from germline, CDR1 is SGDLS and CDR2 is YYNGEE. The ends lost 3 bases at V and 1 base at J; junction bases unmatched: 4. This CDR3 is 15 amino acids long. Only in-frame clones appear in the TCRdb table, and some are missing; sequencing was by immunoSEQ multiplex PCR. The sample shows fewer than 25,000 clones, roughly 94% of them seen only once. Surgery cases with the highest brain T cell transcript signatures were chosen for sequencing. At least one anti-epileptic drug was given before surgery.

Specimen: peripheral blood, collected at surgery. This clonotype was obtained from a boy under 18 with focal cortical dysplasia and intractable seizures. The V call is TRBV9, the J call TRBJ2-5, with TRBD1 matching over 9 bases. The CDR3 reads CASSEGQGIQETQYF. The CDR3 nucleotides read TGTGCCAGCAGCGAGGGACAGGGAATCCAAGAGACCCAGTACTTC.